This T cell receptor beta chain is from a study of cytomegalovirus exposure and HLA in healthy donors. Study context: In an earlier analysis, 95 million to 130 million unique TCR beta sequences were found from some 200 million T cells. There were 350 to 400 genotyped donors. Of these, roughly 84% fell in the genetic ancestry cluster associated with self-reported Caucasian donors. Study results and caveats: Presence/absence analyses supposed approximately even sequencing depth among donors.

V lost 2 bases to trimming and J lost 4 bases, with 11 bases between them. Germline V CDR1 and CDR2: SEHNR, FQNEAQ (reference sequence). CDR3 length: 14 residues. The primer mix had 60 Vbeta and 13 Jbeta primers. Method: immunoSEQ multiplex PCR; TCRdb's copy keeps in-frame clones and lacks some. The repertoire holds 40,000 to 55,000 clones, with approximately 85% as singletons. This clone was seen more than once but under ten times. Its antigen is unknown. Sequencing was carried out using PBMCs. This chain connects TRBV7-9 to TRBJ1-2; no reliable D call. This receptor was obtained from a boy younger than 18 in good health and CMV-seropositive. CDR3 coding DNA: TGTGCCAGCAGCTTAAACAGCATTACCTATGGCTACACCTTC. Translated, it gives CASSLNSITYGYTF. The full variable domain, completed using reference TRBV7-9 and TRBJ1-2, is DTGVSQNPRHKITKRGQNVTFRCDPISEHNRLYWYRQTLGQGPEFLTYFQNEAQLEKSRLLSDRFSAERPKGSFSTLEIQRTEQGDSAMYLCASSLNSITYGYTFGSGTRLTVV.